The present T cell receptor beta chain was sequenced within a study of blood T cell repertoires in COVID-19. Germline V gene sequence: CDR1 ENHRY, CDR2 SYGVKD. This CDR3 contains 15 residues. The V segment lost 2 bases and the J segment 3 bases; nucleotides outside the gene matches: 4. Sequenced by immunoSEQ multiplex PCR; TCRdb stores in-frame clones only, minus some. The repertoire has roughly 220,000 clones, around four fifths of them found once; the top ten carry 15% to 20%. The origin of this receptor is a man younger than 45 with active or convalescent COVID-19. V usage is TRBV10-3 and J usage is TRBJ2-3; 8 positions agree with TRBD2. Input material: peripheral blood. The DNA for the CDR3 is TGTGCCATCAGTGAGCCACCGGGGGGGACAGATACGCAGTATTTT. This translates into CAISEPPGGTDTQYF.